The present T cell receptor (beta chain) was sequenced within a study of blood T cell repertoires in COVID-19. Study in general: Researchers got acute and convalescent COVID-19 samples from the United States, Italy and Spain. PBMCs, B-cell-depleted T cells, or T cells provided the cDNA or gDNA that made up the material.

V was trimmed by 6 bases and J by 5 bases, leaving 11 bases between them. Germline CDR1 and CDR2: MNHEY and SVGEGT. The CDR3 contains 14 residues. Participant age was about 18 to 100 years, and participants resided in approximately 24 US areas. Per the study methods: How many nucleated cells were present was estimated from reference gene primer amplification. The repertoire was sequenced with immunoSEQ multiplex PCR; TCRdb's copy has only in-frame clones and lacks some. D and trimming come from the DNA, and the V and J calls and clone size come from that table. The profile shows a few hundred thousand clones, about 91% of them singletons.

The chain uses TRBV6-2 or TRBV6-3 and TRBJ2-6; no definite D call. This receptor was taken from a human donor in a cohort exposed to, infected with or recovered from COVID-19 (not recorded which). The donor label of this sample is uncertain. Sequences were obtained from PBMCs or T cells enriched from blood (not recorded which). CDR3 region: CASSSPDWANVLTF. The CDR3 nucleotides read TGTGCCAGCAGCTCCCCCGACTGGGCCAACGTCCTGACTTTC.